Presented here are 14 T cell receptor beta chains from one specimen sequenced in a study of T cells expressing NK-cell markers. TCRdb reworked the 5' RACE reads into one entry per CDR3 protein, no DNA. The sample table includes hundreds of thousands of distinct CDR3 sequences. The sequencing input was blood T cells: a sorted CD56 or NKG2C T cell subset, CD4+ or CD8+ T cells, or bulk PBMC T cells (not recorded which). The receptors derive from a woman aged 18 to 75 in good health.

The chain combines TRBV12-3 or TRBV12-4 with TRBJ2-1; the D call from TCRdb, TRBD2, cannot be confirmed without DNA. This CDR3 region has 15 residues. CDR3 sequence: CASALRISGNREQFF.

CDR3 sequence reads: CAISEGRYQAQHF. V usage is TRBV10-3 and J usage is TRBJ1-5; the TRBD1 assignment by TCRdb is unverifiable without DNA. This CDR3 comprises 13 residues. Germline V gene data show CDR1 as ENHRY and CDR2 as SYGVKD.

This chain joins TRBV12-3 or TRBV12-4 and TRBJ2-2; TCRdb designates TRBD1, a call that cannot be tested without DNA. This CDR3 spans 13 amino acids. This CDR3 is CASGSAGPGELFF.

The chain joins TRBV7-2 to TRBJ2-7; the D gene TCRdb calls, TRBD2, cannot be checked with no DNA. There are 16 residues in the CDR3. CDR1 and CDR2 (germline): SGHTA, FQGNSA. CDR3 sequence reads: CASSPSTSGSGYEQYF.

The rearrangement uses TRBV4-3 and TRBJ2-1; TCRdb proposes TRBD2, but this gene call is untestable without DNA. This CDR3 region has 15 residues. Germline V CDR1 and CDR2: LGHNA, YSLEER. CDR3 amino acids: CASSQGTATYNEQFF.

The chain carries TRBV5-1 and TRBJ2-1. Per germline, CDR1 SGHRS and CDR2 YFSETQ. This CDR3 has 15 amino acids. The CDR3 here is CASSPMSGSYNEQFF.

The chain carries TRBV5-1 and TRBJ2-3. Germline V gene lookup returns CDR1 SGHRS and CDR2 YFSETQ. There are 15 residues in the CDR3. CDR3 in amino acids: CASSLFRATTDTQYF.

The chain recombines TRBV19 with TRBJ2-3. In germline, CDR1 is LNHDA, CDR2 SQIVND (reference sequence). The CDR3 sequence is 14 residues long. The CDR3 sequence is CASSMGLASDTQYF. The variable domain in full, completed from reference TRBV19 and TRBJ2-3, reads DGGITQSPKYLFRKEGQNVTLSCEQNLNHDAMYWYRQDPGQGLRLIYYSQIVNDFQKGDIAEGYSVSREKKESFPLTVTSAQKNPTAFYLCASSMGLASDTQYFGPGTRLTVL.

The chain's CDR3 is CSVEQSVGGELFF. The chain uses TRBV29-1 and TRBJ2-2. CDR1 is SQVTM, CDR2 ANQGSEA, per germline. The CDR3 is 13 amino acids.

The rearrangement uses TRBV5-8 and TRBJ2-3. The germline CDR1 and CDR2 sequences are SGHTS and YDEGEE. This CDR3 has 14 amino acids. The CDR3 loop is CASSLLLALNTQYF. The full variable domain, in which reference TRBV5-8 and TRBJ2-3 provide the parts outside the CDR3, is EAGVTQSPTHLIKTRGQQATLRCSPISGHTSVYWYQQALGLGLQFLLWYDEGEERNRGNFPPRFSGRQFPNYSSELNVNALELEDSALYLCASSLLLALNTQYFGPGTRLTVL.

The chain has TRBV7-2 and TRBJ2-1; TCRdb selects TRBD1, and the lack of DNA leaves this call unchecked. CDR3 length: 13 amino acids. Germline values: CDR1 SGHTA, CDR2 FQGNSA. CDR3 sequence reads: CASSSRTAPCEFF.

The genes are TRBV3-1 and TRBJ1-4; as DNA is missing, the TRBD1 call by TCRdb cannot be tested. The CDR3 loop spans 12 amino acids. Germline CDR1 LGHDT, CDR2 YNNKEL (reference sequence). CDR3 amino acids: CASGTMGEKLFF.

The gene calls are TRBV6-1 and TRBJ1-5; the D gene TCRdb calls, TRBD1, cannot be checked with no DNA. This CDR3 is 16 amino acids long. Germline values: CDR1 MNHNS, CDR2 SASEGT. The CDR3 loop is CASRDRGSDSNQPQHF.

This chain links TRBV29-1 with TRBJ2-7; TCRdb lists TRBD1, though no DNA is available to test this call. The length of the CDR3 is 13 residues. The germline V gene encodes CDR1 SQVTM and CDR2 ANQGSEA. The CDR3 is CSGLMGTYTEQYF.